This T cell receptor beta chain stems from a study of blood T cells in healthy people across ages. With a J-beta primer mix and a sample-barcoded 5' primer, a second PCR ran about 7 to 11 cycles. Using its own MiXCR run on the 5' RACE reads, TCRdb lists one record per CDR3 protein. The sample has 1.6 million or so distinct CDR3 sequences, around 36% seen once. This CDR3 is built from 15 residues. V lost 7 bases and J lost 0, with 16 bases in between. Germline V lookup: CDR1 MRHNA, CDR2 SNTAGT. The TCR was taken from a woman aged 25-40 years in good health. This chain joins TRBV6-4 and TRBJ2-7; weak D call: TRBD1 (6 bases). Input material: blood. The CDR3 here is CASTLGTRDSYEQYF. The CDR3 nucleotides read TGTGCCAGCACCTTAGGGACAAGGGACTCCTACGAGCAGTACTTC.